This T cell receptor (beta chain) was captured by sequencing in a study of CD8 T cells in ankylosing spondylitis. Germline CDR1 SGHTA, CDR2 FQGNSA. Trimming cost V 7 bases and J 10 bases, with 20 bases left between them. The CDR3 spans 14 residues. One entry per CDR3 protein results from TCRdb running MiXCR on the 5' RACE reads. This table holds 310,000 or so distinct CDR3 sequences, 20% found once. The origin of this receptor is a male donor with ankylosing spondylitis or in good health (not recorded which). The chain joins TRBV7-2 to TRBJ2-1; tentatively, D is TRBD2 (7 bases). What was sequenced was blood, either unsorted or a sorted T cell fraction (not recorded which). CDR3 DNA sequence: TGTGCCAGCACTTTTGGGGGGGCCGTTCGGGAGCAGTTCTTC. Its translation: CASTFGGAVREQFF.